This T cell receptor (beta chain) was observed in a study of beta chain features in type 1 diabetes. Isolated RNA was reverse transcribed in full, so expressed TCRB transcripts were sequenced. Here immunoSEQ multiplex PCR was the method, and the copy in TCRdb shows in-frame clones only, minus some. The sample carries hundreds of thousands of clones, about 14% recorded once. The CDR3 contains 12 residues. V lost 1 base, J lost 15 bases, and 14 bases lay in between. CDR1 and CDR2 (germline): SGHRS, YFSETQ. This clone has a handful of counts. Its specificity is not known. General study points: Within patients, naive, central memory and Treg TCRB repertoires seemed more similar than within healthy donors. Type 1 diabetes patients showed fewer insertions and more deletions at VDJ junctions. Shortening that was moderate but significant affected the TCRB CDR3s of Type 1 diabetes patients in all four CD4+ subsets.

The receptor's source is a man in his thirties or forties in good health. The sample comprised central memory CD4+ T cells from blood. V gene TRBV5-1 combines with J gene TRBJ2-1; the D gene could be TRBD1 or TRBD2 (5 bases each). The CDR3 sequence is CASSLLGASGFF. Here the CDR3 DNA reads TGCGCCAGCAGCTTGCTTGGGGCGAGCGGGTTCTTC. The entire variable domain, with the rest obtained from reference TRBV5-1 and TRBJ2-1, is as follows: KAGVTQTPRYLIKTRGQQVTLSCSPISGHRSVSWYQQTPGQGLQFLFEYFSETQRNKGNFPGRFSGRQFSNSRSEMNVSTLELGDSALYLCASSLLGASGFFGPGTRLTVL.